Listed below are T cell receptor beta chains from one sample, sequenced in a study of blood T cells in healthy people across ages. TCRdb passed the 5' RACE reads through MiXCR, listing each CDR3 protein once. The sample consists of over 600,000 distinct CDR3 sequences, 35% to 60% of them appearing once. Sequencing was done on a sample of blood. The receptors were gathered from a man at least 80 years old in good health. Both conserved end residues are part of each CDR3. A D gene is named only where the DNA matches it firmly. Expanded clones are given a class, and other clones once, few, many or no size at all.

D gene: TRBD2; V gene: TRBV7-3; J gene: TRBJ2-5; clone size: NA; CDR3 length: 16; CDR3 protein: CASREPRGRADETQYF; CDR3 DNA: TGTGCCAGCAGAGAGCCCCGCGGGAGGGCCGATGAGACCCAGTACTTC
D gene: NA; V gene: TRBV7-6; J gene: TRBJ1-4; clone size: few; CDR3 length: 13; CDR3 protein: CASSVNAESKLFF; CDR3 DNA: TGTGCCAGCAGCGTAAATGCGGAATCTAAACTGTTTTTT
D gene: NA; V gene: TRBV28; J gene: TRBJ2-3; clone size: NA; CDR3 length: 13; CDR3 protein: CASSSGLFKTQYF; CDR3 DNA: TGTGCCAGCAGTTCCGGACTCTTCAAGACGCAGTATTTT
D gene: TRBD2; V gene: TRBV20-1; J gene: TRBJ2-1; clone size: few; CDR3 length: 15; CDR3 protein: CSARDVAGSYNEQFF; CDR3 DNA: TGCAGTGCTAGAGACGTAGCGGGATCCTACAATGAGCAGTTCTTC
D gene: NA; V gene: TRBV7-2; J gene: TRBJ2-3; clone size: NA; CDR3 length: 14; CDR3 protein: CASSATGGSDTQYF; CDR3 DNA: TGTGCCAGCAGCGCGACGGGGGGCTCAGATACGCAGTATTTT
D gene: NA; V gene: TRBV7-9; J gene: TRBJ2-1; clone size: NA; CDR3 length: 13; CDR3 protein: CASSSRKRNEQFF; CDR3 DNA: TGTGCCAGCAGCTCTCGGAAACGCAATGAGCAGTTCTTC
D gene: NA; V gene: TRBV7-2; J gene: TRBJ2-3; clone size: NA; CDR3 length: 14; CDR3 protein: CASSAQGFTDTQYF; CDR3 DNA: TGTGCCAGCAGCGCTCAGGGATTCACAGATACGCAGTATTTT
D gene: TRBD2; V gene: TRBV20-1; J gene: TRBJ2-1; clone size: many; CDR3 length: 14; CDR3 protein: CSASPAGGYNEQFF; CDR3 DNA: TGCAGTGCTTCCCCAGCGGGAGGGTACAATGAGCAGTTCTTC
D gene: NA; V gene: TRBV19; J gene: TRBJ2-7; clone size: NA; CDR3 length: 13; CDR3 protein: CASSRSFPYEQYF; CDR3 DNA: TGTGCCAGTAGTAGGAGTTTCCCCTACGAGCAGTACTTC
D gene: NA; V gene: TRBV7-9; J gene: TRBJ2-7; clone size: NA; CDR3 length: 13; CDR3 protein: CANSLSSGREQYF; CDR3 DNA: TGTGCCAACAGCTTAAGTAGCGGTCGGGAGCAGTACTTC
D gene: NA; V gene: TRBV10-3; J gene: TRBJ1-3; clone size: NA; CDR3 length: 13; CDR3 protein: CAGRGGLGNTIYF; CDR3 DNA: TGTGCCGGGCGCGGAGGGCTAGGAAACACCATATATTTT
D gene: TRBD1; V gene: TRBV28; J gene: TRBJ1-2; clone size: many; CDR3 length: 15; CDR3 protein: CASRSTGDANYGYTF; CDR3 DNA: TGTGCCAGCAGGTCGACAGGGGATGCTAACTATGGCTACACCTTC
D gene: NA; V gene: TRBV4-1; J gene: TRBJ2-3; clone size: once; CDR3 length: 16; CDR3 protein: CASSQELEWGTDTRYF; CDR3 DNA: TGCGCCAGCAGCCAAGAACTTGAGTGGGGCACAGATACGCGGTATTTT
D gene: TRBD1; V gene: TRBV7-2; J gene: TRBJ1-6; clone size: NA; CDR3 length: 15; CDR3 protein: CASSLETGRNSPLHF; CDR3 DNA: TGTGCCAGCAGCTTAGAGACAGGGCGGAACTCACCCCTCCACTTT
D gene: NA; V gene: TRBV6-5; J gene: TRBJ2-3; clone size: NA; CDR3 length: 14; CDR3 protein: CASRPPSATDTQYF; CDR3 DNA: TGTGCCAGCAGACCCCCTTCGGCGACAGATACGCAGTATTTT
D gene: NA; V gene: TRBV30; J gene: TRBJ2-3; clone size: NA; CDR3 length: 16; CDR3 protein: CAWSPAQRYLTDTQYF; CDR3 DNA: TGTGCCTGGAGTCCCGCGCAGCGTTACCTCACAGATACGCAGTATTTT
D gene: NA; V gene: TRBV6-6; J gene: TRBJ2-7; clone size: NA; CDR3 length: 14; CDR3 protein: CASRPLGSSYERYF; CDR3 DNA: TGTGCCAGCAGGCCACTCGGGAGCTCCTACGAGCGGTACTTC
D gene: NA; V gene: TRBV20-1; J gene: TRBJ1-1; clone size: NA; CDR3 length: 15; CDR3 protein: CSASRAGNLNTEAFF; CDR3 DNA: TGCAGTGCTAGTCGGGCAGGCAATCTGAACACTGAAGCTTTCTTT
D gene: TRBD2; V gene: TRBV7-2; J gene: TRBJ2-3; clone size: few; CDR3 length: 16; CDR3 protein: CASSYVGLAGRDTQYF; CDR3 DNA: TGTGCCAGCAGCTACGTGGGACTAGCGGGACGAGATACGCAGTATTTT
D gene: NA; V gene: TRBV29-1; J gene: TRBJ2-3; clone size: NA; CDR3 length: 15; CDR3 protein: CSVVGGIDSTDTQYF; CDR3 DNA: TGCAGCGTTGTCGGGGGTATCGATAGCACAGATACGCAGTATTTT
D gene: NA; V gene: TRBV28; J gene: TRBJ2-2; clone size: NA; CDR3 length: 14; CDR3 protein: CASSLFASTGELFF; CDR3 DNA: TGTGCCAGCAGTTTATTCGCGAGCACCGGGGAGCTGTTTTTT
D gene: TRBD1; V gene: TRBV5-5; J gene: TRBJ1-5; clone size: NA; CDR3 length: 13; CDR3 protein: CASTTGGDQPQHF; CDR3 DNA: TGTGCCAGCACCACAGGGGGTGACCAGCCCCAGCATTTT
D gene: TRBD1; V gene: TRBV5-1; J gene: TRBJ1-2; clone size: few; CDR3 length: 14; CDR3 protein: CASSWDSPNYGYTF; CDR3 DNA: TGCGCCAGCAGCTGGGACAGCCCCAACTATGGCTACACCTTC
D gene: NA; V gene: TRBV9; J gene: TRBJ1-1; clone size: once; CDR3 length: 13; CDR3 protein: CASSFRTATEAFF; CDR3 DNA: TGTGCCAGCAGCTTCCGGACAGCCACTGAAGCTTTCTTT
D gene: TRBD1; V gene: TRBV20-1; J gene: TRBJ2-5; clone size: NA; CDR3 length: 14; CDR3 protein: CSARQGADQETQYF; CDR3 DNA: TGCAGTGCTCGACAGGGGGCCGACCAAGAGACCCAGTACTTC
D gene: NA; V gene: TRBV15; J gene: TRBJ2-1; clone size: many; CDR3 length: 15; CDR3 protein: CATSKDSSDVHEQFF; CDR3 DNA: TGTGCCACCAGCAAAGATTCTAGCGATGTCCATGAGCAGTTCTTC
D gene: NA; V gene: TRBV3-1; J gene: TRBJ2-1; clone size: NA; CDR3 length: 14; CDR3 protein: CASSQDGLKGEQFF; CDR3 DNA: TGTGCCAGCAGCCAAGACGGGCTGAAGGGGGAGCAGTTCTTC
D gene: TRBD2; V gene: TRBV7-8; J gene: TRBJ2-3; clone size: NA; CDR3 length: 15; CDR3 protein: CASSPAGGGPDTQYF; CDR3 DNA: TGTGCCAGCAGCCCGGCGGGGGGAGGGCCTGATACGCAGTATTTT
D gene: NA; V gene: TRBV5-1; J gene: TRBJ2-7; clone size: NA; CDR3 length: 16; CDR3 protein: CASSLFDREAGYEQYF; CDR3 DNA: TGCGCCAGCAGCTTGTTCGATAGGGAAGCTGGGTACGAGCAGTACTTC
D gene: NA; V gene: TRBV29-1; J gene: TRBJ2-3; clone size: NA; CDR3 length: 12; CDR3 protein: CSVRRAGDTQYF; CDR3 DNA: TGCAGCGTTAGACGAGCGGGAGATACGCAGTATTTT
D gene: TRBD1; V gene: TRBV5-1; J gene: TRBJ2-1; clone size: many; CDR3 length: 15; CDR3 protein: CASSSHRTGHNEQFF; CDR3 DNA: TGCGCCAGCAGCTCACATCGGACAGGGCACAATGAGCAGTTCTTC
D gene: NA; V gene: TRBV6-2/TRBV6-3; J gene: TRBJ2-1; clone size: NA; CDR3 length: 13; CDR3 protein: CASSYHLDNEQFF; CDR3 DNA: TGTGCCAGCAGTTACCACCTGGACAATGAGCAGTTCTTC
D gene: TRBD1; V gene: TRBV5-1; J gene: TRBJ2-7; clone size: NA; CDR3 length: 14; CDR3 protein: CASSFRTGAHEQYF; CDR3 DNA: TGCGCCAGCAGCTTCCGGACAGGGGCCCACGAGCAGTACTTC
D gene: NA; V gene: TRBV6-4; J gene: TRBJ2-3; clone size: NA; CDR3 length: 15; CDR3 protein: CASRANLGGTDTQYF; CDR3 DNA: TGTGCCAGCAGAGCCAACCTGGGGGGAACAGATACGCAGTATTTT
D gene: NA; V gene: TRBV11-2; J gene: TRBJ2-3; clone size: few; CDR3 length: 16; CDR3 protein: CASSSWDVSSTDTQYF; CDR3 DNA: TGTGCCAGCAGCTCCTGGGACGTTTCTAGCACAGATACGCAGTATTTT
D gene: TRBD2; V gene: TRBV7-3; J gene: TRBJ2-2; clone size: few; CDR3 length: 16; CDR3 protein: CASSLYGTSGTGELFF; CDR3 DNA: TGTGCCAGCAGCTTATACGGGACTAGCGGGACCGGGGAGCTGTTTTTT
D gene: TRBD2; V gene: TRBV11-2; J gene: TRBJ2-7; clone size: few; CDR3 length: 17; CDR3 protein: CASSLTGAGGTYYEQYF; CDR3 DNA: TGTGCCAGCAGCTTAACCGGCGCGGGAGGCACCTACTACGAGCAGTACTTC
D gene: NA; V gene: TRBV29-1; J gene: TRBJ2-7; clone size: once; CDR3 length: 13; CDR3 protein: CSVGDTYTYEQYF; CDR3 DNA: TGCAGCGTTGGGGACACTTACACCTACGAGCAGTACTTC
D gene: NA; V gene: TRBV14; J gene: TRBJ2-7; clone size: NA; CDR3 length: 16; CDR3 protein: CASSRSGRGSSYEQYF; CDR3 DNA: TGTGCCAGCAGTCGATCAGGGAGGGGGTCTTCCTACGAGCAGTACTTC
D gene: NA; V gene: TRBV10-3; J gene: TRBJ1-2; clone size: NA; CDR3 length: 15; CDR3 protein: CAISVGGSSNYGYTF; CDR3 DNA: TGTGCCATCAGTGTCGGGGGGAGTTCCAACTATGGCTACACCTTC
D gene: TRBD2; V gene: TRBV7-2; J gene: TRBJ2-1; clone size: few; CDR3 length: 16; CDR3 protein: CASSSWTSGNTNEQFF; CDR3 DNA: TGTGCCAGCAGCTCGTGGACTAGCGGGAACACCAATGAGCAGTTCTTC
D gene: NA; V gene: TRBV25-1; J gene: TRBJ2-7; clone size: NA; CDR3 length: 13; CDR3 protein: CASSEIGGLEQYF; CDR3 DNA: TGTGCCAGCAGTGAAATAGGAGGACTCGAGCAGTACTTC
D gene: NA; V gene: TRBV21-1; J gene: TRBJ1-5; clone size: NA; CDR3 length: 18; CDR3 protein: CASSKAHGRSASNQPQHF; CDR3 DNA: TGTGCCAGCAGCAAAGCACACGGCCGATCGGCAAGCAATCAGCCCCAGCATTTT
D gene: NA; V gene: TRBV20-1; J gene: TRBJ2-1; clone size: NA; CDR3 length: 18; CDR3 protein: CSARDNDKRTPSYNEQFF; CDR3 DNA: TGCAGTGCTAGAGATAACGATAAAAGGACTCCCTCCTACAATGAGCAGTTCTTC
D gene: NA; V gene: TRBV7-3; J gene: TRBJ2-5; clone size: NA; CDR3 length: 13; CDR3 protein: CASSSTLKETQYF; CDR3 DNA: TGTGCCAGCAGCTCAACGCTCAAAGAGACCCAGTACTTC
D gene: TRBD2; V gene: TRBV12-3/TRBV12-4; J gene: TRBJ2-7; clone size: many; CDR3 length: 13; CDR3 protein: CASRTSGTYEQYF; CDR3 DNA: TGTGCCAGCCGGACTAGCGGGACCTACGAGCAGTACTTC
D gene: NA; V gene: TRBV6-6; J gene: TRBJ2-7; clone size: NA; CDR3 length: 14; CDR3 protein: CASSYPQLFDEQYF; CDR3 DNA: TGTGCCAGCAGTTATCCACAGCTTTTCGACGAGCAGTACTTC
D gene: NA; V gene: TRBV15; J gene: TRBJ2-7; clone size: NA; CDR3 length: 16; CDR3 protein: CATSRDTLTDTYEQYF; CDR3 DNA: TGTGCCACCAGCAGAGATACTTTAACGGACACCTACGAGCAGTACTTC
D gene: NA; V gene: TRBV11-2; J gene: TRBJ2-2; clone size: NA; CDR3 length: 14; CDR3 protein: CASSFGTPIGELFF; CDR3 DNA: TGTGCCAGCAGCTTCGGGACACCGATCGGGGAGCTGTTTTTT
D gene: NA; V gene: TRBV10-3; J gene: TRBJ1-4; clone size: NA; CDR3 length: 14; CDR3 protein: CAISEGFPNEKLFF; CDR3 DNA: TGTGCCATCAGTGAGGGTTTTCCTAATGAAAAACTGTTTTTT
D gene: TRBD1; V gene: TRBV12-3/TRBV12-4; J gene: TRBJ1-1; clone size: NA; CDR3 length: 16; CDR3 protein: CASSYPDRDYNTEAFF; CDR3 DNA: TGTGCCAGCAGTTATCCAGACAGGGATTACAACACTGAAGCTTTCTTT
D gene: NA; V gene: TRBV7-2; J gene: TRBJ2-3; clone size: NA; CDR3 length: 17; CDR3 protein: CASSPPLGAGSADTQYF; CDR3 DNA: TGTGCCAGCAGCCCCCCATTAGGGGCGGGATCGGCAGATACGCAGTATTTT
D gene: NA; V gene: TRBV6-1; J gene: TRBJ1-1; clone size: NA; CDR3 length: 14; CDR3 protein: CASSNRARNTEAFF; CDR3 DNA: TGTGCCAGCAGTAATAGGGCTAGGAACACTGAAGCTTTCTTT
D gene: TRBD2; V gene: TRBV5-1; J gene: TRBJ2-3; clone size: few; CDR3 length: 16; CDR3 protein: CASSLMAGGSTDTQYF; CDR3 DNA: TGCGCCAGCAGCTTGATGGCGGGAGGTTCCACAGATACGCAGTATTTT
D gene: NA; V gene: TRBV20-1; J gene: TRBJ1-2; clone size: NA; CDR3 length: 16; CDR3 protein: CSALLVDRSPSYGYTF; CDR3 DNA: TGCAGTGCTCTTCTTGTAGACAGGTCCCCTTCCTATGGCTACACCTTC
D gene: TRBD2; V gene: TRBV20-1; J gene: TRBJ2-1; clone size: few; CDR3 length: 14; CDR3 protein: CSARVAGGGNEQFF; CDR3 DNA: TGCAGTGCTAGAGTTGCGGGAGGGGGCAATGAGCAGTTCTTC
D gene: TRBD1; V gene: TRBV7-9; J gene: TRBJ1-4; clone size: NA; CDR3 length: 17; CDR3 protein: CASSRGEGAEANEKLFF; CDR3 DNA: TGTGCCAGCAGTAGAGGGGAGGGGGCAGAAGCTAATGAAAAACTGTTTTTT